A single sample is the source of the 4 T cell receptor beta chains below, sequenced in a study of Tregs in tolerant kidney transplant recipients. Clones were sequenced by immunoSEQ multiplex PCR, and TCRdb holds only the in-frame ones, with some missing. This sample has 50,000 or so clones, with under 95% found just once. Sequencing was performed on Tregs from blood. The source is a human donor in good health.

The chain couples TRBV7-9 to TRBJ2-7, with 8 bases fitting TRBD1. CDR1 and CDR2 (germline): SEHNR, FQNEAQ (reference sequence). The CDR3 loop spans 16 amino acids. V lost 6 bases and J lost 1; bases outside the gene matches: 11. The CDR3 nucleotides read TGTGCCAGCAGTCCATGGACAGGGCAGACTTCCTACGAGCAGTACTTC. Translating gives CASSPWTGQTSYEQYF. The full variable domain, completed using reference TRBV7-9 and TRBJ2-7, is DTGVSQNPRHKITKRGQNVTFRCDPISEHNRLYWYRQTLGQGPEFLTYFQNEAQLEKSRLLSDRFSAERPKGSFSTLEIQRTEQGDSAMYLCASSPWTGQTSYEQYFGPGTRLTVT.

This clone was detected once. The chain employs TRBV5-1 and TRBJ1-1, with unresolved D. Trimming took 3 bases from V and 2 from J, leaving 17 bases between them. CDR1 SGHRS and CDR2 YFSETQ come from the germline V gene. The CDR3 consists of 16 residues. CDR3 DNA: TGCGCCAGCAGCTCCGGCCCCCTGGGAGGAAACACTGAAGCTTTCTTT. Translation: CASSSGPLGGNTEAFF.

The rearrangement joins TRBV5-1 to TRBJ1-5; D gene unclear. CDR1 and CDR2 from the germline V gene are SGHRS and YFSETQ. Trimming removed 4 bases from V and 4 bases from J, with 9 bases in between. The CDR3 is made up of 13 amino acids. CDR3 amino acids: CASSPDGNQPQHF. The CDR3 DNA is TGCGCCAGCAGCCCGGACGGGAATCAGCCCCAGCATTTT.

This chain links TRBV6-6 with TRBJ2-7, with a tentative D call TRBD1 (5 bases). There are 16 residues in the CDR3. CDR1 is MNHNY and CDR2 is SVGAGI in the germline V gene (reference sequence). The V end lost 0 bases, the J end lost 2 bases, and 14 bases lay between the germline ends. The CDR3 loop is CASSYSDRQPTYEQYF. CDR3 coding DNA: TGTGCCAGCAGTTACTCTGACAGACAACCAACCTACGAGCAGTACTTC.